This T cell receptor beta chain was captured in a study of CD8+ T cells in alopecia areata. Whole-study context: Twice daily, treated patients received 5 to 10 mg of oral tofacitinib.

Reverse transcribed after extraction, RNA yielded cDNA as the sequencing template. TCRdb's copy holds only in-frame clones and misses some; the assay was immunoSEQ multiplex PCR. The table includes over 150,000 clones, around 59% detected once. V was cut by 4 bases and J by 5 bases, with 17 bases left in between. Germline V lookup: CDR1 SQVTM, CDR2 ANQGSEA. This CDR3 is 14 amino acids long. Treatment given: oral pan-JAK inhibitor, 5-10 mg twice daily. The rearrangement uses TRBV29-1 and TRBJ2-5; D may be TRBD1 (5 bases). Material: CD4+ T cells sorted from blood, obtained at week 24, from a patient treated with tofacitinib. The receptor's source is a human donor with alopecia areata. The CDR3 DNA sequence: TGCAGCGTTGCCAACAGGTCGACCAGCGAGACCCAGTACTTC. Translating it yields CSVANRSTSETQYF.